Listed here are 26 T cell receptor beta chains from one sample, sequenced in a study of T-cell reconstitution after alpha-beta-depleted transplantation in children. A library of TCRbeta sequences, prepared with unique molecular identifiers, was generated. TCRdb processed the PCR reads anew with MiXCR; each CDR3 protein has one entry. The repertoire holds 70,000 to 95,000 distinct CDR3 sequences, 9% to 15% seen once, with approximately 15% in the top ten. The sequencing used PBMCs from the stem cell graft donor, collected from the stem cell graft. These receptors all stem from a human donor who donated a stem cell graft to a child with inherited bone marrow failure.

This clonotype occurred many times. V is TRBV7-2 and J is TRBJ2-2, with 9 bases fitting TRBD1. The length of the CDR3 is 15 residues. V shed 6 bases and J 4 bases; nucleotides not matched to a gene: 6. Germline CDR1 SGHTA, CDR2 FQGNSA. The CDR3 loop reads CASRTTGGITGELFF. In nucleotides, the CDR3 is TGTGCCAGCAGGACTACAGGGGGCATCACCGGGGAGCTGTTTTTT.

The table lists this clonotype with many counts. The chain employs TRBV5-1 and TRBJ2-7; D remains unclear. The CDR3 runs to 12 residues. Trimming cost V 0 bases and J 7 bases, with 8 bases left between them. Germline V gene lookup returns CDR1 SGHRS and CDR2 YFSETQ. This chain's CDR3 is CASSLGLGEQYF. DNA of the CDR3: TGCGCCAGCAGCTTGGGACTTGGGGAGCAGTACTTC.

The table lists this clonotype with many counts. The V and J genes are TRBV5-7 and TRBJ1-5; tentatively, D is TRBD1 (6 bases). TRBV5-7 is an ORF, and what it does is uncertain. The V end lost 4 bases, the J end lost 4 bases, and 15 bases lay between the germline ends. The CDR3 is made up of 15 amino acids. CDR3 nucleotide sequence: TGTGCCAGCAGCCCCGCCCGGGGGCCAAATCAGCCCCAGCATTTT. It codes for CASSPARGPNQPQHF.

The sample holds many counts of this clonotype. The chain links TRBV11-2 to TRBJ1-4; 8 bases fit TRBD1. The germline V gene encodes CDR1 SGHAT and CDR2 FQNNGV. CDR3 size: 15 residues. After removal of 4 bases from V and 2 bases from J, the junction contained 3 bases not matched to a gene. CDR3 in amino acids: CASSSRGLTNEKLFF. CDR3 DNA: TGTGCCAGCAGCTCCAGGGGGCTGACTAATGAAAAACTGTTTTTT.

This clonotype was seen repeatedly, ten times or more. The V gene is TRBV5-1, the J gene TRBJ2-3; 15 nucleotides match TRBD2. Trimming removed 7 bases from V and 3 bases from J; junction bases left unmatched: 3. Germline CDR1 is SGHRS and CDR2 is YFSETQ. The CDR3 is 15 amino acids. The chain's CDR3 is CASRTSGGATDTQYF. CDR3 coding DNA: TGCGCCAGCCGGACTAGCGGGGGGGCGACAGATACGCAGTATTTT.

This clonotype was counted at least ten times. The chain employs TRBV29-1 and TRBJ2-2, with D perhaps assigned TRBD1 or TRBD2 (5 bases each). V was pared by 7 bases and J by 0 bases, with 15 bases between. The CDR3 is made up of 15 amino acids. Germline lookup yields CDR1 SQVTM and CDR2 ANQGSEA. CDR3 loop: CSAMRGGTNTGELFF. In DNA form, the CDR3 reads TGCAGCGCCATGCGTGGGGGAACGAACACCGGGGAGCTGTTTTTT.

The chain carries TRBV7-2 and TRBJ1-2; TRBD1 might be the D (6 bases). V lost 3 bases to trimming and J lost 3 bases, with 14 bases between them. CDR1 and CDR2 from the germline V gene are SGHTA and FQGNSA. The CDR3 covers 15 residues. CDR3 sequence reads: CASSFRRDIHYGYTF. The CDR3 nucleotides are TGTGCCAGCAGCTTCCGGCGGGACATTCACTATGGCTACACCTTC.

In this sample, this clonotype turned up many times. The chain links TRBV7-2 to TRBJ2-5; a possible D gene is TRBD1 (5 bases). The CDR3 loop spans 12 amino acids. Germline V lookup: CDR1 SGHTA, CDR2 FQGNSA. Trimming took off 3 bases at V and 5 bases at J, with 7 bases between the two ends. This CDR3 is CASSFAGETQYF. The DNA for the CDR3 is TGTGCCAGCAGCTTTGCAGGGGAGACCCAGTACTTC.

This clonotype was recorded at least ten times. The chain is built from TRBV20-1 and TRBJ1-3; maybe TRBD1 (5 bases). The CDR3 consists of 14 residues. V lost 6 bases and J lost 4, with 16 bases in between. Per germline, CDR1 DFQATT and CDR2 SNEGSKA (reference sequence). The DNA of the CDR3 is TGCAGTGCCCCCAACGGGGGTTCAGGAAACACCATATATTTT. Its translation is CSAPNGGSGNTIYF.

The chain links TRBV20-1 to TRBJ1-1; possibly TRBD1 for D (5 bases). The CDR3 runs to 13 residues. Per the germline V gene, CDR1 is DFQATT and CDR2 is SNEGSKA (reference sequence). Trimming cost V 0 bases and J 5 bases, with 10 bases left between them. CDR3 sequence reads: CSARDLQETEAFF. In nucleotides, the CDR3 is TGCAGTGCTAGAGATCTACAGGAGACTGAAGCTTTCTTT.

This clonotype was picked up many times. V and J are TRBV7-3 and TRBJ2-1; 12 nucleotides match TRBD2. V lost 5 bases and J lost 7; bases outside the gene matches: 9. The CDR3 consists of 16 residues. Germline-derived CDR1 and CDR2 are SGHTA and FQGTGA. The CDR3 DNA follows: TGTGCCAGCAGCCCCGGGGGAGGACTAGCGGGGAATGAGCAGTTCTTC. It specifies CASSPGGGLAGNEQFF.

In its sample, this clonotype was seen many times. The junction does not match germline at one end; this may be a read error. The chain combines TRBV6-2 or TRBV6-3 with TRBJ2-4; 9 bases are a match to TRBD2. The CDR3 sequence is 13 residues long. Germline CDR1 MNHEY, CDR2 SVGEGT. CDR3 nucleotides: TGTGCCAGCAGTCCTAGACTAGCGGTGAACTGGGATTTC. It codes for CASSPRLAVNWDF.

The table lists this clonotype with many counts. The genes are TRBV27 and TRBJ1-1; tentative D call: TRBD1 (5 bases). This CDR3 region has 14 residues. Trimming removed 5 bases from V and 4 bases from J, with 14 bases in between. The germline V gene encodes CDR1 MNHEY and CDR2 SMNVEV (reference sequence). The CDR3 here is CASSVSGGFTEAFF. The CDR3 bases are TGTGCCAGCAGTGTCAGCGGGGGATTCACTGAAGCTTTCTTT.

This clonotype was counted ten times or more. The chain joins TRBV20-1 to TRBJ2-5; D is ambiguous. The CDR3 is 14 amino acids. Germline V gene data show CDR1 as DFQATT and CDR2 as SNEGSKA (reference sequence). The germline V and J ends were trimmed by 0 bases and 1 base, with 9 bases remaining between them. The DNA of the CDR3 is TGCAGTGCTAGAGAAGCCTCAGGCCAAGAGACCCAGTACTTC. Its translation: CSAREASGQETQYF.

Remarks on this clonotype: Since a much larger clone is just one base distant, this may be a read error. J is TRBJ1-1 and V is TRBV20-1, with D maybe TRBD1 (6 bases). The germline gives CDR1 DFQATT, CDR2 SNEGSKA (reference sequence). This CDR3 comprises 13 residues. This CDR3 is CGARDGGDTEAFF. CDR3 bases: TGCGGTGCTAGAGATGGGGGCGACACTGAAGCTTTCTTT.

Many counts were recorded for this clonotype. This sequence joins TRBV6-2 or TRBV6-3 and TRBJ2-1; 13 nucleotides align to TRBD2. Per germline, CDR1 MNHEY and CDR2 SVGEGT. The CDR3 is 15 amino acids. The V segment lost 7 bases and the J segment 4 bases; nucleotides outside the gene matches: 4. The CDR3 loop is CASKQGLAGYNEQFF. The CDR3 coding sequence is TGTGCCAGCAAACAGGGACTAGCGGGGTACAATGAGCAGTTCTTC.

This clonotype was recorded many times. This chain joins TRBV27 and TRBJ2-7; 8 nucleotides match TRBD1. The trim removed 5 bases at V and 4 bases at J, leaving 13 bases unmatched. The CDR3 has 16 amino acids. The germline V gene encodes CDR1 MNHEY and CDR2 SMNVEV (reference sequence). The CDR3 loop is CASSPQAGRGLYEQYF. The CDR3 nucleotides read TGTGCCAGCAGTCCCCAAGCCGGCAGGGGGCTGTACGAGCAGTACTTC.

This clonotype was counted at least ten times. The CDR3 bases are TGTGCCAGCAGCTTCTCGGGTAGGGACACTGAAGCTTTCTTT. It specifies CASSFSGRDTEAFF. The chain links TRBV7-2 to TRBJ1-1; D is uncertain. The CDR3 is 14 amino acids. V lost 3 bases and J 3 bases, leaving 11 bases between the germline ends. From germline, CDR1 is SGHTA and CDR2 FQGNSA.

This clonotype was recorded many times. The rearrangement links TRBV5-6 to TRBJ1-1; no clear D gene. The V gene lost 6 bases and the J gene lost 2 bases, with 17 bases spanning the gap. Per germline, CDR1 SGHDT and CDR2 YYEEEE. The CDR3 totals 15 residues. DNA of the CDR3: TGTGCCAGCAAGTCTGTGTCGGGTCTCAACACTGAAGCTTTCTTT. Protein sequence: CASKSVSGLNTEAFF.

This clonotype was seen repeatedly, ten times or more. The chain has TRBV6-6 and TRBJ1-1; D gene ambiguous. CDR3 length: 11 residues. Germline loops: CDR1 MNHNY, CDR2 SVGAGI (reference sequence). Trimming stripped 7 bases from V and 8 bases from J, with 11 bases between. CDR3 protein: CASNKGQEAFF. CDR3 sequence (DNA): TGTGCCAGCAATAAAGGGCAGGAAGCTTTCTTT.

This clonotype was observed many times. Germline is not matched at one junction end, which may reflect a read error. This chain links TRBV5-1 with TRBJ2-7; 14 nucleotides line up with TRBD2. Looked up from germline, CDR1 is SGHRS and CDR2 is YFSETQ. The CDR3 runs to 17 residues. This chain's CDR3 is CASSSGLAGAPLYAQYF. CDR3 sequence (DNA): TGCGCCAGCAGCTCGGGACTAGCGGGGGCCCCACTCTACGCGCAGTACTTC.

There are many counts of this clonotype. This chain links TRBV7-8 with TRBJ2-7; unclear D gene. Germline V gives CDR1 SGHVS, CDR2 FQNEAQ. The CDR3 spans 12 residues. V was shortened by 4 bases and J by 6 bases, with 10 bases between the two germline ends. Here the CDR3 reads CASSSAGSEQYF. CDR3 coding DNA: TGTGCCAGCAGCTCCGCCGGGTCCGAGCAGTACTTC.

This clonotype was detected ten times or more. This chain joins TRBV27 and TRBJ2-7, with TRBD2 identical over 12 bases. The CDR3 loop spans 16 amino acids. CDR1 and CDR2 from the germline V gene are MNHEY and SMNVEV (reference sequence). J lost 3 bases, V lost 2 bases, and 5 bases had no gene match. The CDR3 sequence is CASSLVGLAGRYEQYF. In DNA form, the CDR3 reads TGTGCCAGCAGTTTAGTGGGACTAGCGGGTCGCTACGAGCAGTACTTC.

This clonotype was recorded many times. The chain is built from TRBV7-9 and TRBJ2-3; D not certain. This CDR3 has 14 residues. Trimming stripped 0 bases from V and 1 base from J, with 5 bases between. Per the germline V gene, CDR1 is SEHNR and CDR2 is FQNEAQ (reference sequence). The CDR3 loop is CASSLARGTDTQYF. The CDR3 DNA is TGTGCCAGCAGCTTAGCCCGGGGCACAGATACGCAGTATTTT.

This clonotype has at least ten counts. The gene calls are TRBV9 and TRBJ2-1; D uncertain. The CDR3 covers 15 residues. Germline V gene sequence: CDR1 SGDLS, CDR2 YYNGEE. V was pared by 0 bases and J by 3 bases, with 10 bases between. The CDR3 loop is CASSVGATLYNEQFF. The CDR3 DNA is TGTGCCAGCAGCGTAGGGGCCACACTCTACAATGAGCAGTTCTTC.

This clonotype was found many times. The rearrangement joins TRBV6-6 to TRBJ1-3; D gene ambiguous. The germline V gene has CDR1 MNHNY and CDR2 SVGAGI (reference sequence). V was pared by 8 bases and J by 7 bases, with 12 bases between. The CDR3 is 12 amino acids. In nucleotides, the CDR3 is TGTGCCAGCCGGAGGGAAGGGAACACCATATATTTT. Its translation is CASRREGNTIYF.